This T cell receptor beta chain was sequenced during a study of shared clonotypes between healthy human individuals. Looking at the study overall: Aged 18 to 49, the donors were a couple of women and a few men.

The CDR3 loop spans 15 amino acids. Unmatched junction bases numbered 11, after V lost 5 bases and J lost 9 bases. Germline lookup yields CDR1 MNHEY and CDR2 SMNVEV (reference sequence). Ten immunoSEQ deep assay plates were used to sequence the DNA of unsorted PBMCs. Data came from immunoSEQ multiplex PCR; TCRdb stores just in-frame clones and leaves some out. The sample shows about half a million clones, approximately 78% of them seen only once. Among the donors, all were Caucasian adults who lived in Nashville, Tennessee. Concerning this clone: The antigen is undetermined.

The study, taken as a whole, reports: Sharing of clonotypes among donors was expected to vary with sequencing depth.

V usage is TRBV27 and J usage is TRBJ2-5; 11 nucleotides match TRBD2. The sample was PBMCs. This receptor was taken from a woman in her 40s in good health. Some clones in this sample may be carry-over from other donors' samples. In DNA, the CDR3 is TGTGCCAGCAGTCCCGGGACTAGCGGAAATTCGGCCCAGTACTTC. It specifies CASSPGTSGNSAQYF.